This T cell receptor beta chain was obtained from a study of T cell repertoires in cytomegalovirus infection. Study overall: An indication of both CMV infection and matching HLA type came from public TCR beta signatures.

This clonotype was seen many times. Its antigen remains unidentified. The limits of the CDR3 on the DNA are not certain, so only TCRdb's listed CDR3 is given. TCRdb itself ran the reads through MiXCR, one entry per CDR3 protein. The table has roughly 120,000 distinct CDR3 sequences, around 10% seen once. The CDR3 length equals 12 residues, ends included. Germline-derived CDR1 and CDR2 are MDHEN and SYDVKM. What was sequenced was PBMCs, sequenced either directly or after in vitro stimulation (not recorded which). The TCR originated in a human donor in good health (CMV status not recorded). Some clones in this sample may be carry-over from other donors' samples. The chain links TRBV28 to TRBJ1-2. The CDR3 is CASSTFGNGYTF.